A selection of T cell receptor beta chains follows, all from one sample in a study of regulatory T cells in long-lasting Graves disease. TCRdb ran MiXCR on the multiplex PCR reads and lists one entry per CDR3 protein. The repertoire holds 350,000 to 450,000 distinct CDR3 sequences, about 16% seen once, with over 15% in the top ten. The data were also submitted as part of a second study, on T cells in Graves' hyperthyroidism and ophthalmopathy.

The sequenced sample was peripheral blood mononuclear cells (PBMCs), obtained at new diagnosis, from a patient treated with antithyroid drugs. The origin of the receptors is a woman under 40 with Graves disease. Each CDR3 is given with its conserved first and last residue. A D gene is named only where the DNA matches it firmly. Only some rows state a clone size, as once, few, many or a class for expanded clones.

D gene: TRBD2
J gene: TRBJ2-5
clone size: NA
CDR3 length: 15
V gene: TRBV9
CDR3 DNA: TGTGCCAGCAGCGATAGCGGGAGTGGTTGGGAGACCCAGTACTTC
CDR3 protein: CASSDSGSGWETQYF

D gene: TRBD2
J gene: TRBJ2-7
clone size: few
CDR3 length: 15
V gene: TRBV27
CDR3 DNA: TGTGCCAGCAGTTTGGGCCTAGCGGACTACTACGAGCAGTACTTC
CDR3 protein: CASSLGLADYYEQYF

D gene: TRBD1
J gene: TRBJ2-5
clone size: NA
CDR3 length: 14
V gene: TRBV5-1
CDR3 DNA: TGCGCCAGCAGCCTGGACAGGGACCAAGAGACCCAGTACTTC
CDR3 protein: CASSLDRDQETQYF

D gene: TRBD2
J gene: TRBJ2-1
clone size: few
CDR3 length: 13
V gene: TRBV5-4
CDR3 DNA: TGTGCCAGCAGCTTGCCCCGCGGGGGTATGCAGTTCTTC
CDR3 protein: CASSLPRGGMQFF

D gene: NA
J gene: TRBJ1-5
clone size: NA
CDR3 length: 13
V gene: TRBV12-3/TRBV12-4
CDR3 DNA: TGTGCCAGCAGTTGGGGAGGGCATCAGCCCCAGCATTTT
CDR3 protein: CASSWGGHQPQHF

D gene: NA
J gene: TRBJ2-3
clone size: NA
CDR3 length: 13
V gene: TRBV11-2
CDR3 DNA: TGTGCCAGCACCTCTCGGTTCACAGATACGCAGTATTTT
CDR3 protein: CASTSRFTDTQYF

D gene: TRBD2
J gene: TRBJ2-4
clone size: many
CDR3 length: 16
V gene: TRBV3-1
CDR3 DNA: TGTGCCAGCAGCCTACTAGCGGGGGTAGCCAAAAACATTCAGTACTTC
CDR3 protein: CASSLLAGVAKNIQYF

D gene: NA
J gene: TRBJ2-7
clone size: few
CDR3 length: 15
V gene: TRBV5-4
CDR3 DNA: TGTGCCAGCAGCCGCCCGGGGCGGAGTTCCTACGAGCAGTACTTC
CDR3 protein: CASSRPGRSSYEQYF

D gene: NA
J gene: TRBJ1-1
clone size: NA
CDR3 length: 15
V gene: TRBV9
CDR3 DNA: TGTGCCAGCAGCGTTTTTGACACGATGAACACTGAAGCTTTCTTT
CDR3 protein: CASSVFDTMNTEAFF

D gene: NA
J gene: TRBJ1-1
clone size: few
CDR3 length: 16
V gene: TRBV7-9
CDR3 DNA: TGTGCCAGCACCTACGAACGGGCACCCTCGAACACTGAAGCTTTCTTT
CDR3 protein: CASTYERAPSNTEAFF

D gene: NA
J gene: TRBJ2-1
clone size: many
CDR3 length: 13
V gene: TRBV11-3
CDR3 DNA: TGTGCCAGCAGCATAGGGACGACAACTGAGCAGTTCTTC
CDR3 protein: CASSIGTTTEQFF

D gene: NA
J gene: TRBJ2-5
clone size: few
CDR3 length: 14
V gene: TRBV14
CDR3 DNA: TGTGCCAGCAGCCACTTATGGGTGTCGGAGACCCAGTACTTC
CDR3 protein: CASSHLWVSETQYF

D gene: NA
J gene: TRBJ2-7
clone size: many
CDR3 length: 15
V gene: TRBV18
CDR3 DNA: TGTGCCAGCTCACCATCGGGGCAGGGAACTACCGAGCAGTACTTC
CDR3 protein: CASSPSGQGTTEQYF

D gene: TRBD1
J gene: TRBJ2-5
clone size: few
CDR3 length: 15
V gene: TRBV7-2
CDR3 DNA: TGTGCCAGCAGCTTAGCGACAGGGGTAACGGAGACCCAGTACTTC
CDR3 protein: CASSLATGVTETQYF